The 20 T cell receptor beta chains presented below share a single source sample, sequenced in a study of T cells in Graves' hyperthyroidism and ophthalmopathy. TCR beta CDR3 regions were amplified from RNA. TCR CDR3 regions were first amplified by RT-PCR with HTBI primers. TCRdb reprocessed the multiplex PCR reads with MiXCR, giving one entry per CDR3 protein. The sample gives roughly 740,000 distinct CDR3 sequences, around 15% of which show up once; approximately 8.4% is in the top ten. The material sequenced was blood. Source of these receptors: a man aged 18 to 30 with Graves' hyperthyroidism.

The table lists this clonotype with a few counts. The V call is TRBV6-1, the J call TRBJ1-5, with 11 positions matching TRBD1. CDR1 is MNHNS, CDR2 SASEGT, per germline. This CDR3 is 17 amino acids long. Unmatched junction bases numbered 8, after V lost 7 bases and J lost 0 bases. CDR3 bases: TGTGCCAGCACCGGGACAGGGGGGATATATAGCAATCAGCCCCAGCATTTT. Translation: CASTGTGGIYSNQPQHF.

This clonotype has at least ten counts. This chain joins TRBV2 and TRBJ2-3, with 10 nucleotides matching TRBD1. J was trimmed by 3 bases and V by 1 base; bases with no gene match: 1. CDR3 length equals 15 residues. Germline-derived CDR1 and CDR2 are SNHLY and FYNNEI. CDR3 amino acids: CASSEGTGGTDTQYF. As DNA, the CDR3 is TGTGCCAGCAGTGAAGGGACAGGGGGGACAGATACGCAGTATTTT.

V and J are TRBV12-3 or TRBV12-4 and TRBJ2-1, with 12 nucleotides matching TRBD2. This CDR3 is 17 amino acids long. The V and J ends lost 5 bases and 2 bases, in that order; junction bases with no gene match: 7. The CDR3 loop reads CASSTLAGGGPYNEQFF. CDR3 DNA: TGTGCCAGCAGTACCCTAGCGGGAGGGGGCCCCTACAATGAGCAGTTCTTC.

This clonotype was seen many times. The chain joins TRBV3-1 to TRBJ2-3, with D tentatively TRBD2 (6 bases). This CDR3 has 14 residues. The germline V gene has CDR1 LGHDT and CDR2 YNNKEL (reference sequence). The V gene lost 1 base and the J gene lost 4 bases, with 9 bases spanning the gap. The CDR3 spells CASSQALAPDTQYF. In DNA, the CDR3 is TGTGCCAGCAGCCAAGCACTAGCCCCAGATACGCAGTATTTT.

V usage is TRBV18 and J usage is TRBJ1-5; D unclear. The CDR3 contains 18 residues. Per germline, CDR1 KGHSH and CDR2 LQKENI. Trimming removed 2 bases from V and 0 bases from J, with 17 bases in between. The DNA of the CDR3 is TGTGCCAGCTCACCAACAAGGAATGCAGGCCTTAGCAATCAGCCCCAGCATTTT. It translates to CASSPTRNAGLSNQPQHF.

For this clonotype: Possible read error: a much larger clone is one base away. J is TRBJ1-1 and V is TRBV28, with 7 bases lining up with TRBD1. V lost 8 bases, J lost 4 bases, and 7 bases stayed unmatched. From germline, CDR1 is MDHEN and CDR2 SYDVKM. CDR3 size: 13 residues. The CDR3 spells CASLQGLSTEAFF. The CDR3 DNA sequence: TGTGCCAGCCTACAGGGGTTAAGCACTGAAGCTTTCTTT.

The CDR3 DNA follows: TGTGCCAACAGTCGAGCGACAGGGGCTCACGAGCAGTACTTC. It translates to CANSRATGAHEQYF. The V and J genes are TRBV7-2 and TRBJ2-7, with 8 bases lining up with TRBD1. The J segment lost 5 bases and the V segment lost 10 bases, leaving 13 bases of the junction unmatched. This CDR3 region has 14 residues. From germline, CDR1 is SGHTA and CDR2 FQGNSA.

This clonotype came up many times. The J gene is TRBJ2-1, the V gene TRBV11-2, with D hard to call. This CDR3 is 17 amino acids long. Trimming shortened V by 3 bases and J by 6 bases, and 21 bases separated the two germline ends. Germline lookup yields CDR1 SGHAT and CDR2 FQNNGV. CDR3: CASSFWVGDSTSNEQFF. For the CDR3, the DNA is TGTGCCAGCAGCTTTTGGGTGGGTGATTCGACCTCCAATGAGCAGTTCTTC.

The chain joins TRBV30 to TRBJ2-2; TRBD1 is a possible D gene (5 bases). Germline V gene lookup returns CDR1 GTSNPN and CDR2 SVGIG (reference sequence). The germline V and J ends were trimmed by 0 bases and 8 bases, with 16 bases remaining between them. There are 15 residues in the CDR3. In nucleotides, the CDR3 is TGTGCCTGGAGTGTGGGGCGGACGTGGGGAGGGGAGCTGTTTTTT. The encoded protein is CAWSVGRTWGGELFF.

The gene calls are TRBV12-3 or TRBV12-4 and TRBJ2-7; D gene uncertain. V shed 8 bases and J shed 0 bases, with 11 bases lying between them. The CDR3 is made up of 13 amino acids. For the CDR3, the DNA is TGTGCCAGCGGACGGCTGAGCTCCTACGAGCAGTACTTC. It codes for CASGRLSSYEQYF.

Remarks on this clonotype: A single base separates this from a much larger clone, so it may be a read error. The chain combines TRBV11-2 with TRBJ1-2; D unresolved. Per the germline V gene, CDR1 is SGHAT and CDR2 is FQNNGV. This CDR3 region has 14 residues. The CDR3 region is CAGSLEAGNYGYTF. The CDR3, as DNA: TGTGCCGGCAGCTTAGAGGCGGGAAACTATGGCTACACCTTC.

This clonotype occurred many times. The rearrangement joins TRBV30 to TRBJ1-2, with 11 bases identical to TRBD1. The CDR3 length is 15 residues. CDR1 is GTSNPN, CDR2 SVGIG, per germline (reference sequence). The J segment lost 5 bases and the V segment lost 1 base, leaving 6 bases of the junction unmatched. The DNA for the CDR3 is TGTGCCTGGAGTGAGGGGACAGGGGGTTGGTATGGCTACACCTTC. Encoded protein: CAWSEGTGGWYGYTF.

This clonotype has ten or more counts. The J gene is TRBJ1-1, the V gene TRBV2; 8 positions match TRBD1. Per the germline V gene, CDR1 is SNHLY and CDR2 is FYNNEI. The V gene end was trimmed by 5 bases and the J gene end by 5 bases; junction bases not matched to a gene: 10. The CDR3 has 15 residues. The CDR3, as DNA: TGTGCCAGCAGTCCCGACCAGGGGGCGAGGACTGAAGCTTTCTTT. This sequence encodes CASSPDQGARTEAFF.

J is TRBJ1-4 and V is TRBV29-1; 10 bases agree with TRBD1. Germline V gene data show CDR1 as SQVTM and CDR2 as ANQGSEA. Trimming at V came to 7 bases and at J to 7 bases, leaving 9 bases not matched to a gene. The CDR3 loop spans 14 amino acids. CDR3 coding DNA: TGCAGCGGTGCCGACAGGGGGCCAGGTGAAAAACTGTTTTTT. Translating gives CSGADRGPGEKLFF.

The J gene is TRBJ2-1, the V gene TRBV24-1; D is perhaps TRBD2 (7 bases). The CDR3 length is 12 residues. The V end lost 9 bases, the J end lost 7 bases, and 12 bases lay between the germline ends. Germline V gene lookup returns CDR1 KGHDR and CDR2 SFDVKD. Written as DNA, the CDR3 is TGTGCCACCCGGGGGGCTGGGAATGAGCAGTTCTTC. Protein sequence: CATRGAGNEQFF.

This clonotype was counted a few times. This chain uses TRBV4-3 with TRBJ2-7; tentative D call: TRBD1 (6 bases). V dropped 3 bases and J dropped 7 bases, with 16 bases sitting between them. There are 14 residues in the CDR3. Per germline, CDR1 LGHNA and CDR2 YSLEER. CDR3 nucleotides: TGCGCCAGCAGCCAGGGGCGGCAGGGGAGTGAGCAGTACTTC. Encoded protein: CASSQGRQGSEQYF.

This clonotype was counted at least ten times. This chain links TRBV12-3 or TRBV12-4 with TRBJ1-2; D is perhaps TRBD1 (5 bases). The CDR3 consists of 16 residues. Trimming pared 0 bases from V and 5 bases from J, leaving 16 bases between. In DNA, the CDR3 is TGTGCCAGCAGTTTAGCCCGGCAGGGAGCCGGGTATGGCTACACCTTC. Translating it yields CASSLARQGAGYGYTF.

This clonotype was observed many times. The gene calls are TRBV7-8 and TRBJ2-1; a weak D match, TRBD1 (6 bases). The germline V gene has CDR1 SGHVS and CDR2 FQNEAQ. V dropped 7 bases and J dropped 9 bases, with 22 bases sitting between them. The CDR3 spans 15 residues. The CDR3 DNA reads TGTGCCAGCACCCTACGTGTGGGACAAGGCGGTGAGCAGTTCTTC. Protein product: CASTLRVGQGGEQFF.

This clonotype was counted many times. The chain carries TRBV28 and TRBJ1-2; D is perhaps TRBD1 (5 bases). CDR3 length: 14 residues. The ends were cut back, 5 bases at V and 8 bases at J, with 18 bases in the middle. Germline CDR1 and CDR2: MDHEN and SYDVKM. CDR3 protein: CASSAFGGLGGYTF. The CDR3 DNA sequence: TGTGCCAGCAGTGCTTTCGGGGGGTTGGGCGGCTACACCTTC.

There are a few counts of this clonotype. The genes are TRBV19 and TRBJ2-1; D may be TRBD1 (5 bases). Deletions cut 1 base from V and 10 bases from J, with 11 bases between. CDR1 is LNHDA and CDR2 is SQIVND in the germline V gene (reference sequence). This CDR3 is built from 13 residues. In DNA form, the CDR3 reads TGTGCCAGTAGTATAGGTGCCTGGGGCGAGCAGTTCTTC. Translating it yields CASSIGAWGEQFF.